The T cell receptor (beta chain) under discussion was sequenced for a study of shared clonotypes between healthy human individuals (dated by TCRdb to the early 2020s). Regarding the research as a whole: The cohort comprised a couple of women and a few men aged 18 to 49 years. Libraries were prepared and TCR repertoires were sequenced by different laboratories using diverse techniques, in order to increase sequencing depth and limit assay-specific biases. Leukapheresis yielded between about 0.94 and 8.9 billion PBMCs per donor. To estimate repertoire size and how much clonotype sharing occurs between individuals, the study deeply sequenced the blood TCR repertoires of five healthy adults. Per donor, three plates each were used for CD4 naive and CD4 memory, two for CD8 naive, and one for CD8 memory.

Details on this clone: Its target antigen remains unknown. No much larger clone exists at a distance of one base, and base qualities are not known.

Results and caveats for the whole study, not just this receptor: When several donors were compared, the shared fraction of clonotypes was about 5% for naive CD4, approximately 3.3% for naive CD8, about 2.4% for memory CD4, and less than 0.45% for memory CD8. Sampling was restricted to blood, and TCR repertoires in tissues likely differ from the TCR repertoires found in blood. Compared with non-shared clonotypes, clonotypes shared by all four sorted-subset donors had higher generation probabilities. Based on pairwise subsampling, the degree of clonotype sharing among donors was expected to be affected by sequencing depth. Estimated clonotype richness was generally larger for naive than for memory subsets. The small number of donors limited the genetic and exposure-history diversity represented. Incomplete sequencing was indicated by rarefaction of sorted-subset datasets, despite the large sequencing depth.

Trimmed from V: 5 bases; trimmed from J: 0 bases; junction bases lacking a gene match: 7. Counted from cysteine to phenylalanine, this CDR3 has 16 amino acids. Only CDR3 DNA remains: 48 bases, in frame from the first base. CDR1 and CDR2 are drawn from the germline V gene (reference sequence): SEHNR, FQNEAQ. Healthy HIV-negative adults with no recently reported acute infections or vaccinations were included as donors. Every donor was a Caucasian adult living in Nashville, Tennessee, USA. Magnetic negative selection was used to enrich CD4+ T cells, after which naive cells were positively selected on CD45RA and the negative fraction became the memory subset. Blood was obtained by leukapheresis, after which PBMCs were separated by Ficoll-Histopaque density gradient centrifugation and cryopreserved in liquid nitrogen vapor phase. Analytical flow cytometry was used to check the purity and quantity of every magnetically sorted T cell population. Genomic DNA was isolated from every sorted fraction and measured by UV absorbance on a Nanodrop 2000c.

TCR CDR3 regions were amplified from genomic DNA by multiplex PCR using the deep immunoSEQ assay. For each cell subset, the extracted genomic DNA was distributed evenly across all wells of several immunoSEQ 96-well plates, and each plate served as one replicate. For sorted subsets, roughly 200 ng of genomic DNA, equivalent to 25,000 to 35,000 T cell genomes, went into each replicate PCR. Purified libraries were measured with a Qubit 3.0 fluorometer, size-checked on a Bioanalyzer 2100, and measured again with the KAPA Library Quantification kit. A separate single-read 150-cycle Illumina NextSeq 550 flow cell was used to sequence each immunoSEQ 96-well plate. Processing in the source paper ran as follows. The immunoSEQ output contained only junctional sequences without quality scores, so filtering could not match that applied to full-length reads. Sequences were annotated with PyIR, a Python wrapper for IgBLAST v1.9, using IMGT germline references to assign V/J genes and CDR3. Reads with weak V/J assignments (E-value above 1e-6), missing CDR3, stop codons, out-of-frame junctions, or ambiguous translated residues were removed. V3J clonotypes were defined as sequences sharing an identical inferred V gene, J gene, and CDR3 amino acid sequence. To compute the percentage overlap between repertoires, the number of shared unique clonotypes was divided by the size of the smaller repertoire. Richness of each repertoire was evaluated using RTK rarefaction, the Chao1 estimator, and Recon v2.1 estimates of unobserved clonotypes. Generation probabilities were computed with OLGA for all TCRbeta clonotypes obtained by the gDNA method from a few donors. TCRdb holds this immuneACCESS table with in-frame rearrangements only. Some clones are missing; in checked studies, unresolved V genes explain under half, and the rest has no known cause. That table is the source of V, J and clone size, and D and trimming were worked out from the DNA. The sample yields under 1,900,000 clones; approximately 98.5% were counted once. About 0.4% of the sample belongs to the ten largest clones.

Sequenced input: naive CD4+ T cells sorted from blood. Taken with the paper, the label for cell subset or site translates to: CD45RA+ positively selected. The clonotype originates from a man aged 25-45 years in good health. The chain is made from TRBV7-9 and TRBJ1-1; 9 middle bases align to TRBD1. The CDR3 amino acid sequence is: CASSPRTGAMNTEAFF. Read as DNA, the sequence is TGTGCCAGCAGCCCTCGGACAGGGGCCATGAACACTGAAGCTTTCTTT.